This T cell receptor beta chain stems from a study of blood T cell repertoires in COVID-19. Study-level background: The United States, Italy and Spain were the sources of the acute and convalescent COVID-19 samples. T cells, B-cell-depleted T cells, or PBMCs supplied cDNA or gDNA.

Original methodology: Quantification of nucleated cells was approximated via reference gene primer amplification. Repertoires were generated with immunoSEQ multiplex PCR, while TCRdb's copy carries only in-frame clones and drops some. V, J and clone size were drawn from that table, and D and trimming were deduced from the DNA. The sample shows 200,000 to 250,000 clones, around 80% of them seen only once. CDR3 length: 13 amino acids. The V and J ends lost 7 bases and 2 bases respectively, with 11 bases between them. Germline CDR1 reads MDHEN; CDR2 reads SYDVKM. The V and J genes are TRBV28 and TRBJ1-2; D is undetermined. This TCR was sampled from a middle-aged woman who had recovered from COVID-19. Sequencing was done on a sample of peripheral blood. The CDR3, as DNA: TGTGCCAGCAACATTGGGCCGAACTATGGCTACACCTTC. It codes for CASNIGPNYGYTF.